The 7 T cell receptor beta chains reported below all come from one sample, sequenced in a study of T cells in Graves' hyperthyroidism and ophthalmopathy. Using RNA transcripts as the source, TCR beta CDR3 regions were amplified. TCR CDR3 regions were first amplified by RT-PCR with HTBI primers. From the multiplex PCR reads, TCRdb called clonotypes with MiXCR, one entry per CDR3 protein. The sample includes approximately 380,000 distinct CDR3 sequences, more than 12% of them seen just once. What was sequenced was blood. These receptors were collected from a man aged 50-60 years with Graves' ophthalmopathy.

DNA for the CDR3: TGTGCCAGCAGTTTCTCGAAGACAGGGATGGACACTGAAGCTTTCTTT. Translating it yields CASSFSKTGMDTEAFF. V and J are TRBV27 and TRBJ1-1; TRBD1 matches at 7 bases. The CDR3 sequence is 16 residues long. Germline V gives CDR1 MNHEY, CDR2 SMNVEV (reference sequence). V lost 3 bases to trimming and J lost 3 bases; unmatched junction nucleotides: 10.

V is TRBV5-8 and J is TRBJ2-6, with D unclear. Germline V CDR1 and CDR2: SGHTS, YDEGEE. This CDR3 is built from 19 residues. Trimming took off 1 base at V and 0 bases at J, with 17 bases between the two ends. The CDR3 DNA follows: TGTGCCAGCAGCTTGTTGAGATTGCGTCCCATCTCTGGGGCCAACGTCCTGACTTTC. Protein: CASSLLRLRPISGANVLTF.

This clonotype was recorded at least ten times. V usage is TRBV2 and J usage is TRBJ2-3; 9 bases agree with TRBD2. This CDR3 is built from 14 residues. Trimming took 5 bases from V and 5 from J; bases not matched to a gene: 5. Germline values: CDR1 SNHLY, CDR2 FYNNEI. The DNA of the CDR3 is TGTGCCAGCAGTCCTGCGGGAGGGTTAGATACGCAGTATTTT. This encodes CASSPAGGLDTQYF.

Ten or more counts support this clonotype. The chain joins TRBV6-1 to TRBJ2-5, with 9 nucleotides matching TRBD1. Germline values: CDR1 MNHNS, CDR2 SASEGT. The CDR3 spans 12 residues. With 7 bases clipped from V and 13 bases from J, the junction kept 10 bases outside the gene matches. This CDR3 reads CASTNRGTGWYF. The CDR3 region has the DNA TGTGCCAGCACCAACCGGGGGACAGGGTGGTACTTC.

This clonotype was picked up a small number of times. V is TRBV7-9 and J is TRBJ1-2; a weak D match, TRBD1 (5 bases). The V end was cut by 0 bases, the J end by 8 bases, with 13 bases between. Per germline, CDR1 SEHNR and CDR2 FQNEAQ (reference sequence). CDR3 length equals 14 residues. CDR3 protein: CASSLASGLEGYTF. CDR3 sequence (DNA): TGTGCCAGCAGCTTAGCTTCAGGGTTGGAGGGCTACACCTTC.

The chain combines TRBV7-2 with TRBJ2-4; TRBD2 aligns across 8 bases. CDR1 is SGHTA and CDR2 is FQGNSA in the germline V gene. The CDR3 has 15 amino acids. J gave up 6 bases and V 6 bases, and 10 bases lay outside the gene matches. The CDR3, as DNA: TGTGCCAGCAGGGAACTCGGGAGGGCGGGAAACATTCAGTACTTC. Protein: CASRELGRAGNIQYF.

This clonotype occurred a few times. V usage is TRBV9 and J usage is TRBJ2-6, with 9 bases identical to TRBD1. CDR1 is SGDLS, CDR2 YYNGEE, per germline. This CDR3 contains 18 residues. V was pared by 4 bases and J by 3 bases, with 11 bases of the junction left unmatched. This chain's CDR3 is CASSPSPGTGFGANVLTF. The CDR3 coding sequence is TGTGCCAGCAGCCCGAGTCCCGGGACAGGGTTTGGGGCCAACGTCCTGACTTTC.